This T cell receptor (beta chain) was sequenced for a study of T cells in Graves' hyperthyroidism and ophthalmopathy. In this sample, this clonotype turned up a few times. Researchers amplified the TCR beta CDR3 regions from RNA transcripts. The HTBI set primed first-round TCR CDR3 RT-PCR. TCRdb reprocessed the multiplex PCR reads via MiXCR and lists one record per CDR3 protein. The data contain some 98,000 distinct CDR3 sequences, 40% of them seen just once; the ten biggest clones take up roughly 10%. The receptor's source is a woman aged 25 to 45 with Graves' hyperthyroidism. The specimen was peripheral blood or thyroid tissue (not recorded which).

The CDR3 DNA is TGTGCCAGCAGCTTAATTAGTTTGGATACGCAGTATTTT. Amino acid sequence: CASSLISLDTQYF. The V call is TRBV7-9, the J call TRBJ2-3; no clear D. The CDR3 is made up of 13 amino acids. Trimming removed 2 bases from V and 6 bases from J, with 9 bases in between. Germline V lookup: CDR1 SEHNR, CDR2 FQNEAQ (reference sequence).